This T cell receptor beta chain comes out of a study of T cells in narcolepsy. Looking at the study overall: Patients with NT1 or NT2 and healthy control donors were enrolled. Broader study findings: Reportedly, autoreactive clonotypes were serially detected in patients' blood but not controls'. Autoreactive clone sequences were missing from some blood memory CD4+ repertoires.

This clone has only a few counts. Its cognate antigen is unknown. Data came from immunoSEQ multiplex PCR; TCRdb stores just in-frame clones and leaves some out. Of 20,000 to 30,000 clones listed, approximately 85% were seen once; the top ten hold 1% to 1.5%. V dropped 5 bases and J dropped 0 bases, with 11 bases sitting between them. CDR3 length: 15 amino acids. Germline loops: CDR1 SGHTA, CDR2 FQGNSA. The sequence was collected from a human donor with narcolepsy. Material: CD45RA- memory CD4+ T cells from PBMCs. V is TRBV7-2 and J is TRBJ2-1; no firm D call. The CDR3 loop is CASSPNTRSYNEQFF. CDR3 nucleotide sequence: TGTGCCAGCAGCCCAAACACCCGCTCCTACAATGAGCAGTTCTTC.